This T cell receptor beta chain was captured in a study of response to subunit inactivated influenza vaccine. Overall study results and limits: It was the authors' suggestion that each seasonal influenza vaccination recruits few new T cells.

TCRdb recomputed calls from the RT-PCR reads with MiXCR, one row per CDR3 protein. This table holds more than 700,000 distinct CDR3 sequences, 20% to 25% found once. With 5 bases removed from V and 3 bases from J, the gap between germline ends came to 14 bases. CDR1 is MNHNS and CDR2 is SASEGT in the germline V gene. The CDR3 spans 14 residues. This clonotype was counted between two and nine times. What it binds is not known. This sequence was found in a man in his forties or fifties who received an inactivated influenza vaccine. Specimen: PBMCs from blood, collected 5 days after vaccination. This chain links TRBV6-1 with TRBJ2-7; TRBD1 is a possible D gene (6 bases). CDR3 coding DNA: TGTGCCAGCAGTCGCAGGGACATCTTCTACGAGCAGTACTTC. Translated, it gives CASSRRDIFYEQYF.